The present T cell receptor beta chain was sequenced within a study of blood T cell repertoires in COVID-19. At the level of the study: Nucleic acid was either cDNA or gDNA, and it came from T cells, B-cell-depleted T cells, or PBMCs.

This table comes from immunoSEQ multiplex PCR, and its TCRdb copy is limited to in-frame clones, with some not included. Among more than 350,000 clones listed, around nine tenths were seen once. This CDR3 comprises 15 residues. This clone was seen only once. The cohort comprised adults aged 18 to 89 years residing in about 25 US areas. Resolution of symptoms, clearance, or two negative PCRs was present in recovered Cohort 3 donors. The TCR was taken from a woman aged 45 to 65 who had recovered from COVID-19. The J gene is TRBJ2-7, the V gene TRBV12-1; TRBD2 is the table's D call, not checked against the DNA. TRBV12-1 is classified as a pseudogene. The sample was PBMCs or T cells enriched from blood (not recorded which). The CDR3 region is CASSQELAGGDEQYF. The CDR3 coding sequence is TGTGCCAGCAGCCAAGAACTAGCGGGGGGGGACGAGCAGTACTTC.